The text below deals with one T cell receptor beta chain. This sample was included in a study of T cell changes during pregnancy in multiple sclerosis. Germline values: CDR1 MNHEY, CDR2 SMNVEV (reference sequence). The J segment lost 9 bases and the V segment lost 4 bases, leaving 10 bases of the junction unmatched. The CDR3 is 14 residues long. Clones were read by immunoSEQ multiplex PCR, and TCRdb kept only the in-frame ones, dropping some. The profile shows 80,000 to 130,000 clones, 90% to 95% of them singletons. The sequence was collected from a female donor with multiple sclerosis, enrolled in a pregnancy study. Source: peripheral blood, taken before pregnancy. The V gene is TRBV27, the J gene TRBJ2-7; 9 positions match TRBD2. CDR3 sequence (DNA): TGTGCCAGCAGTTCCGGGACTAGCAAGGTCGGGCAGTACTTC. Protein sequence: CASSSGTSKVGQYF.